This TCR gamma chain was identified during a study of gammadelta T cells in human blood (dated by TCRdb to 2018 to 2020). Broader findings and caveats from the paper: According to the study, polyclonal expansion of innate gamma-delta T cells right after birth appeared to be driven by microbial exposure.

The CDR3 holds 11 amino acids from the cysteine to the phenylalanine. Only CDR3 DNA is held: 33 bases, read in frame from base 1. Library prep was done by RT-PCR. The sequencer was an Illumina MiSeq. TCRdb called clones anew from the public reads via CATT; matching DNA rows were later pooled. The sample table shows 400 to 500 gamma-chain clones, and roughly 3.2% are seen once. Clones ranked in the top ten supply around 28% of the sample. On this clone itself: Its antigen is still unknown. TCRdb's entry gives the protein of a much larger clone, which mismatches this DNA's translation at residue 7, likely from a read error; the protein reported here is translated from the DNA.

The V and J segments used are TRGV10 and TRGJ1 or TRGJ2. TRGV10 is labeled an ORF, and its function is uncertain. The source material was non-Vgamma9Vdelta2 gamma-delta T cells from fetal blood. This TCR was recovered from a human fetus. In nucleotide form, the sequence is TGTGCTGCGTGGGATTATTGTAAGAAACTCTTT. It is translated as CAAWDYCKKLF.